This TCR beta chain was sequenced during a study of T cell changes during pregnancy in multiple sclerosis. TCRdb keeps only in-frame clones here, not all; method: immunoSEQ multiplex PCR. The table includes around 59,000 clones, 91% detected once. CDR1 and CDR2 (germline): SGHRS, YFSETQ. V was cut by 7 bases and J by 5 bases, with 16 bases left in between. The CDR3 consists of 15 residues. The sequencing used CD4+ T cells from peripheral blood mononuclear cells, collected in the first trimester of pregnancy. The receptor's source is a female donor with multiple sclerosis, enrolled in a pregnancy study. This chain links TRBV5-1 with TRBJ1-6, with a tentative D call TRBD1 (6 bases). The CDR3 protein is CASGNPAGDNSPLHF. The CDR3 nucleotides are TGCGCCAGCGGAAACCCTGCAGGGGATAATTCACCCCTCCACTTT.